This T cell receptor beta chain was sequenced in a study of regulatory T cells in long-lasting Graves disease. Arm-PCR of CDR3 regions with iRepertoire HTBI primers generated TCR beta libraries. TCRdb reanalysed the multiplex PCR reads using MiXCR and keeps one entry per CDR3 protein. The table lists about 440,000 distinct CDR3 sequences, just under 15% of them singletons. Study outcomes and limitations: Clonotypes that were public and shared totalled some 2,900 in persistent patients versus roughly 1,000 in new patients.

The CDR3 runs to 15 residues. Germline V gene data show CDR1 as SGHRS and CDR2 as YFSETQ. Trimming stripped 3 bases from V and 5 bases from J, with 16 bases between. At least ten counts were recorded for this clonotype. Its target is unknown. Specified time point: newly diagnosed GD, antithyroid drugs for less than 3 months. Scientists built the TCR library using RNA that was extracted from PBMCs. The collection involved drawing approximately 9 milliliters of peripheral blood into EDTA tubes. A further study also used this sample, focusing on T cells in Graves' hyperthyroidism and ophthalmopathy.

The chain employs TRBV5-1 and TRBJ2-3; D assignment may be TRBD1 or TRBD2 (5 bases each). Sequences were derived from peripheral blood mononuclear cells (PBMCs), sampled at new diagnosis, from a patient treated with antithyroid drugs. This sequence was found in a woman in her twenties or thirties with Graves disease. CDR3: CASSSDRSGIDTQYF. DNA of the CDR3: TGCGCCAGCAGCTCTGACAGATCGGGAATAGATACGCAGTATTTT.